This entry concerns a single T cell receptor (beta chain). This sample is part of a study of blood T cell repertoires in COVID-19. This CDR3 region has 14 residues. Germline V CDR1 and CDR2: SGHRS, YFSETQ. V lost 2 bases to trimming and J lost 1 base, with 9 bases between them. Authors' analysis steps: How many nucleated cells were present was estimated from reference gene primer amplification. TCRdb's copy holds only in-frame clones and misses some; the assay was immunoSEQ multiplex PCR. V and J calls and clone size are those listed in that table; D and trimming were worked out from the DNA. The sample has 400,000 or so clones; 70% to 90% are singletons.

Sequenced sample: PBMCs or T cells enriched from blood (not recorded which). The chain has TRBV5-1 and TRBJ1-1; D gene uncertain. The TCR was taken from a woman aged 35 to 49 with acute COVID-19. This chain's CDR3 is CASSFKDKNTEAFF. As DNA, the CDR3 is TGCGCCAGCAGCTTTAAAGACAAGAACACTGAAGCTTTCTTT.